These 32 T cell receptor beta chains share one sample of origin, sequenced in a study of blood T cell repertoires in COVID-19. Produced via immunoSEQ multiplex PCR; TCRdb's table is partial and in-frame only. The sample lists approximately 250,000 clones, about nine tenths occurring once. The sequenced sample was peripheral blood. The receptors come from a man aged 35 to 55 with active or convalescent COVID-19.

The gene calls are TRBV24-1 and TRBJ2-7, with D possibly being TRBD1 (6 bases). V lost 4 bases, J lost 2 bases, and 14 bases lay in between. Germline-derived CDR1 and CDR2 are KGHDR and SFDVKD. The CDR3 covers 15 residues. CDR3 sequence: CATSDGTLGPYEQYF. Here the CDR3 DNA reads TGTGCCACCAGTGACGGGACACTGGGGCCCTACGAGCAGTACTTC.

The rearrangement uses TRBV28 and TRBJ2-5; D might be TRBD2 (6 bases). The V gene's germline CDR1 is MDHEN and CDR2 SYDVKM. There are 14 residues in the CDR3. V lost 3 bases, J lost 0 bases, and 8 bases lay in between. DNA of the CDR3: TGTGCCAGCAGTTTCGGAGGGTACCAAGAGACCCAGTACTTC. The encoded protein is CASSFGGYQETQYF.

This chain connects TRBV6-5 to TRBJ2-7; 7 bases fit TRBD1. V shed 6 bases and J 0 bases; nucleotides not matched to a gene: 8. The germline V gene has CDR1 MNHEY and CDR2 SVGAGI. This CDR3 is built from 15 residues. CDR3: CASRGQRGLSYEQYF. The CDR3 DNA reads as TGTGCCAGCAGGGGGCAAAGGGGGCTCTCCTACGAGCAGTACTTC.

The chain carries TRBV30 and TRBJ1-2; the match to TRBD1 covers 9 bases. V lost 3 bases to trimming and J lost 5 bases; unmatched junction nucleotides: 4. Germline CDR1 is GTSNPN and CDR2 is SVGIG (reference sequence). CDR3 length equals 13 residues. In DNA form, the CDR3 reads TGTGCCTGGAGCGGACAGGGGAGGTATGGCTACACCTTC. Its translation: CAWSGQGRYGYTF.

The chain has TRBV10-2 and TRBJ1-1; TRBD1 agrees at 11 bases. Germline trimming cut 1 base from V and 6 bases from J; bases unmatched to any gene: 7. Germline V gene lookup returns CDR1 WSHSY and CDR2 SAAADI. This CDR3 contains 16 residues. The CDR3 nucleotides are TGCGCCAGCAGTGAGTGGGACAGGGGGTTTCACTCTGAAGCTTTCTTT. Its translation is CASSEWDRGFHSEAFF.

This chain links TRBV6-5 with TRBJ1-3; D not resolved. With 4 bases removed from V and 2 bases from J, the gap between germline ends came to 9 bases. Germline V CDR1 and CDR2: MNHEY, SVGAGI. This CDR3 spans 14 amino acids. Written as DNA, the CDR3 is TGTGCCAGCAGTTTAGGCGGGCCTGGAAACACCATATATTTT. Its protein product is CASSLGGPGNTIYF.

The CDR3 reads CAWRTVPLEAFF. CDR3 coding DNA: TGTGCCTGGAGGACTGTCCCCCTCGAAGCTTTCTTT. This sequence joins TRBV30 and TRBJ1-1; D remains ambiguous. Trimming left V 3 bases short and J 8 bases short, with 13 bases between. Germline lookup yields CDR1 GTSNPN and CDR2 SVGIG (reference sequence). The CDR3 is 12 amino acids.

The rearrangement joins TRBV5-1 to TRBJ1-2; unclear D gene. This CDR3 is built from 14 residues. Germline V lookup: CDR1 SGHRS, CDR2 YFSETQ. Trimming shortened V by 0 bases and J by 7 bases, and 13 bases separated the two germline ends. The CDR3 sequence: CASSLARGMGGYTF. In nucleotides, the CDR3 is TGCGCCAGCAGCTTGGCCCGGGGTATGGGTGGCTACACCTTC.

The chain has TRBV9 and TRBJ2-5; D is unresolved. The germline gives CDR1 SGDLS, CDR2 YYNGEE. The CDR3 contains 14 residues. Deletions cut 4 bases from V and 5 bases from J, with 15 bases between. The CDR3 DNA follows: TGTGCCAGCAGCCCCTCTGGGCAGTGGGAGACCCAGTACTTC. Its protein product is CASSPSGQWETQYF.

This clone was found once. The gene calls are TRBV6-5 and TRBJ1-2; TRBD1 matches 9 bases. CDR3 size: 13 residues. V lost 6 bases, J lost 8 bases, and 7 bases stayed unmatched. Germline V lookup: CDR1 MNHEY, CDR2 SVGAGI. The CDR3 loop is CASSLQGAEGYTF. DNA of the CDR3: TGTGCCAGCAGCCTACAGGGGGCTGAGGGCTACACCTTC.

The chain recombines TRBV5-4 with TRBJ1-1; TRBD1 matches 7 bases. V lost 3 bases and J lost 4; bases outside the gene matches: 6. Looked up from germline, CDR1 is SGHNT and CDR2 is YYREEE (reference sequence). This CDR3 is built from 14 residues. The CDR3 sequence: CASSYRTGATEAFF. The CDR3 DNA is TGTGCCAGCAGCTATCGAACAGGGGCCACTGAAGCTTTCTTT.

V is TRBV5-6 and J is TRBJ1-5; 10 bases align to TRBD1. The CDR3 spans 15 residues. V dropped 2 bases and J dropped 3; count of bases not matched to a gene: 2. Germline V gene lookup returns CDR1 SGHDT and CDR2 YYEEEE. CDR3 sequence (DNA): TGTGCCAGCAGCTTAGGACAGGGGGTCAATCAGCCCCAGCATTTT. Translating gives CASSLGQGVNQPQHF.

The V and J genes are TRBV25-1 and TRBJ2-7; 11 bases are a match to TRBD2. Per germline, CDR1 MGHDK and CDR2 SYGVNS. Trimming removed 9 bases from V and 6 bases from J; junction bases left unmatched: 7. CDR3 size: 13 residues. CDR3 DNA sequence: TGTGCCAGTAGTCTAGCGGGAGGAAGCGAGCAGTACTTC. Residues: CASSLAGGSEQYF.

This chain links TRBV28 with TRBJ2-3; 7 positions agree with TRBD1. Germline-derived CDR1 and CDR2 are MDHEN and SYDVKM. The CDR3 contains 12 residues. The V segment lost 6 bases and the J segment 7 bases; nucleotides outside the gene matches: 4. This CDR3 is CASRQGLNTQYF. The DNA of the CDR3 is TGTGCCAGCAGACAGGGGCTGAATACGCAGTATTTT.

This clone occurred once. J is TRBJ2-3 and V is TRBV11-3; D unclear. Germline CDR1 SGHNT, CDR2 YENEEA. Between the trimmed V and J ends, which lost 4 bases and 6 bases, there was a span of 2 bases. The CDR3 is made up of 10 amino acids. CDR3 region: CASSSDTQYF. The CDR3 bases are TGTGCCAGCAGCTCGGATACGCAGTATTTT.

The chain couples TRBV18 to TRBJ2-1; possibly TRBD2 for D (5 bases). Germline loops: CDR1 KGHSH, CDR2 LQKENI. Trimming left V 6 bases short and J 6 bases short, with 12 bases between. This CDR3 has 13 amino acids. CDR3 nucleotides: TGTGCCAGCTCCCCGGCGGAGGTCAATGAGCAGTTCTTC. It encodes CASSPAEVNEQFF.

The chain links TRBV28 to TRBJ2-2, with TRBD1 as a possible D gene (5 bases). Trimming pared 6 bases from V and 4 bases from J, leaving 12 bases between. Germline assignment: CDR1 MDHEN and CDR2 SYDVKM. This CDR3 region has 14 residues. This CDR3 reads CASRAAGITGELFF. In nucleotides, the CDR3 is TGTGCCAGCAGGGCCGCAGGGATCACCGGGGAGCTGTTTTTT.

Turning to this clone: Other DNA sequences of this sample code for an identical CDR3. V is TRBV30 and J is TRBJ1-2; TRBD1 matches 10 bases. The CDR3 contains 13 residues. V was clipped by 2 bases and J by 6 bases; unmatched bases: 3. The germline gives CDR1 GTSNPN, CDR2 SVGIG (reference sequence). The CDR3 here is CAWSLDRGHGYTF. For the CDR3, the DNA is TGTGCCTGGAGTCTAGACAGGGGGCATGGCTACACCTTC.

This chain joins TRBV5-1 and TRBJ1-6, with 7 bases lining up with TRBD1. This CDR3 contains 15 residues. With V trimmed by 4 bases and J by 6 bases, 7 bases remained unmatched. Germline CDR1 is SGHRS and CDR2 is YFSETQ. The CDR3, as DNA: TGCGCCAGCAGCACCGGACAGGCTGGTAATTCACCCCTCCACTTT. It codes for CASSTGQAGNSPLHF.

This CDR3 is CASSFAQTYEQYF. CDR3 nucleotides: TGTGCCAGCAGTTTCGCACAAACCTACGAGCAGTACTTC. The V gene is TRBV28, the J gene TRBJ2-7, with D hard to call. The CDR3 runs to 13 residues. The V end lost 3 bases, the J end lost 2 bases, and 8 bases lay between the germline ends. Germline V CDR1 and CDR2: MDHEN, SYDVKM. Supplemented by reference TRBV28 and TRBJ2-7, the full variable domain reads DVKVTQSSRYLVKRTGEKVFLECVQDMDHENMFWYRQDPGLGLRLIYFSYDVKMKEKGDIPEGYSVSREKKERFSLILESASTNQTSMYLCASSFAQTYEQYFGPGTRLTVT.

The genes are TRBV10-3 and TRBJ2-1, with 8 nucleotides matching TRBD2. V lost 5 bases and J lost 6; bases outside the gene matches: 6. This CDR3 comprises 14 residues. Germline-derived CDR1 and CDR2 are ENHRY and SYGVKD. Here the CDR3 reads CAISFSGRVNEQFF. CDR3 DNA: TGTGCCATCAGTTTCAGCGGGAGAGTCAATGAGCAGTTCTTC.

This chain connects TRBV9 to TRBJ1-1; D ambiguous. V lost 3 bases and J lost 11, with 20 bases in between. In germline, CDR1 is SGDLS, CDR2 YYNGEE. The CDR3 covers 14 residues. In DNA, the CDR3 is TGTGCCAGCAGCGCCGACGGCCCAGTAAGGCGGGCTTTCTTT. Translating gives CASSADGPVRRAFF.

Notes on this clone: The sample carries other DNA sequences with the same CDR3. The CDR3 DNA follows: TGTGCCAGCAGTCCCGGACTGAACTACGAGCAGTACTTC. Translating gives CASSPGLNYEQYF. The rearrangement links TRBV12-3 or TRBV12-4 to TRBJ2-7, with a tentative D call TRBD2 (5 bases). Trimming took off 5 bases at V and 3 bases at J, with 11 bases between the two ends. The CDR3 spans 13 residues.

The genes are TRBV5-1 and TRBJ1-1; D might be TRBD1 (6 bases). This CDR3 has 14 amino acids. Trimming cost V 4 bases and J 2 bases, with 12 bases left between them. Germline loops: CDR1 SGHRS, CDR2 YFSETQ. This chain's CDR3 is CASSLTTGNTEAFF. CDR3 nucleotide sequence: TGCGCCAGCAGCCTTACGACAGGAAACACTGAAGCTTTCTTT.

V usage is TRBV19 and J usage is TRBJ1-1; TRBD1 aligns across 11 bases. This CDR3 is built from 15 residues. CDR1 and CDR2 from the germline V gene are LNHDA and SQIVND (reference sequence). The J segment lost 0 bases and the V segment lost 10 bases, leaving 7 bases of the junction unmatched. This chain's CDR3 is CATGQGAHMNTEAFF. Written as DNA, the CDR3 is TGTGCCACAGGACAGGGGGCGCATATGAACACTGAAGCTTTCTTT.

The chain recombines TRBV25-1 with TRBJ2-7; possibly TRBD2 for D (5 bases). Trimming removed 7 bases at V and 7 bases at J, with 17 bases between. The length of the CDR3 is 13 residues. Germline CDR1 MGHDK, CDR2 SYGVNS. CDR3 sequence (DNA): TGTGCCAGCATGGCGGTGAACTCGGGGGAGCAGTACTTC. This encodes CASMAVNSGEQYF.

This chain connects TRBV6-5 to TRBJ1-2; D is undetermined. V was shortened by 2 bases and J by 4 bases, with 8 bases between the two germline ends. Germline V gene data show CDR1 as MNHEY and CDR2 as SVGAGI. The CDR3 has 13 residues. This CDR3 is CASSYGRFYGYTF. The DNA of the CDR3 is TGTGCCAGCAGTTACGGGAGGTTCTATGGCTACACCTTC.

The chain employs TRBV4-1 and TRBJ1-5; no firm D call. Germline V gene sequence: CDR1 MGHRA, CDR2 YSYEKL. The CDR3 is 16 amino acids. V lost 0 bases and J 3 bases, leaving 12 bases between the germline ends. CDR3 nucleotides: TGCGCCAGCAGCCAAGAGTCCGGGGTCCTCAATCAGCCCCAGCATTTT. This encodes CASSQESGVLNQPQHF.

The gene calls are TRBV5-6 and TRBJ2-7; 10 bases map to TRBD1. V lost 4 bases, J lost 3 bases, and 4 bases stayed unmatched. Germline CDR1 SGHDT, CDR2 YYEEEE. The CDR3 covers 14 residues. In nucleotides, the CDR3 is TGTGCCAGCAGCGGCCGGGACAGGGGCTACGAGCAGTACTTC. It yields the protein CASSGRDRGYEQYF.

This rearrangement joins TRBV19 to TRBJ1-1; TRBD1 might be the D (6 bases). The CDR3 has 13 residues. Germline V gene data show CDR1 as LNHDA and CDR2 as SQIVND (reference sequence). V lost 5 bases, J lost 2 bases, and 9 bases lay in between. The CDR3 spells CASSYRVNTEAFF. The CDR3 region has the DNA TGTGCCAGTAGTTACAGGGTAAACACTGAAGCTTTCTTT.

DNA of the CDR3: TGCGCCAGCAGCAGAGACAGGGGCACTGAAGCTTTCTTT. Protein product: CASSRDRGTEAFF. This chain connects TRBV5-1 to TRBJ1-1; TRBD1 agrees at 8 bases. CDR1 and CDR2 from the germline V gene are SGHRS and YFSETQ. The CDR3 is 13 amino acids. After removal of 4 bases from V and 4 bases from J, the junction contained 3 bases not matched to a gene.

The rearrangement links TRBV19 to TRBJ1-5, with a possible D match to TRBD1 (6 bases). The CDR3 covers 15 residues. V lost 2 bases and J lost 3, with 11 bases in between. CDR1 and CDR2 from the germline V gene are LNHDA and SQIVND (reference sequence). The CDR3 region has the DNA TGTGCCAGTAGTATATTGGGGGCTCTCAATCAGCCCCAGCATTTT. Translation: CASSILGALNQPQHF.